This TCR beta chain was sequenced for a study of cytomegalovirus exposure and HLA in healthy donors. Study-wide points: For presence/absence analyses, sequencing depth was assumed to be roughly uniform across donors.

Comments on this clone: What it recognizes is unknown.

CDR1 SNHLY and CDR2 FYNNEI come from the germline V gene. V dropped 10 bases and J dropped 4; count of bases not matched to a gene: 9. The CDR3 covers 13 residues. The PCR used 60 Vbeta and 13 Jbeta primers. Using immunoSEQ multiplex PCR, the repertoire was profiled, and TCRdb retains in-frame clones only, with some absent. The sample holds around 29,000 clones. The sequenced material came from PBMCs. The rearrangement uses TRBV2 and TRBJ2-7; the match to TRBD1 covers 8 bases. This sequence originates from a man aged 30 to 39 in good health and CMV-seronegative. The DNA for the CDR3 is TGTGCCATATTGACAGGGGCGAGGTACGAGCAGTACTTC. Translation gives CAILTGARYEQYF.